This T cell receptor (beta chain) was observed in a study of cytomegalovirus exposure and HLA in healthy donors. In the PCR, 60 Vbeta and 13 Jbeta primers were used. This table comes from immunoSEQ multiplex PCR, and its TCRdb copy is limited to in-frame clones, with some not included. The sample yields 200,000 to 300,000 clones, 80% to 90% seen once. The CDR3 length is 16 residues. Sequencing was carried out using PBMCs. This chain joins TRBV21-1 and TRBJ2-5; the table gives TRBD1 as D, unverified against the DNA. TRBV21-1 is noted as a pseudogene. This TCR was recovered from a woman in her thirties or forties in good health and CMV-seropositive. The CDR3 DNA follows: TGTGCCAGCAGCAGGCGACAGGGGTTGGCCGAGGAGACCCAGTACTTC. Its translation: CASSRRQGLAEETQYF.